Listed below are T cell receptor beta chains from one sample, sequenced in a study of identical twins. A single record per CDR3 protein comes from TCRdb applying MiXCR to the 5' RACE reads. This repertoire shows 400,000 to 550,000 distinct CDR3 sequences, 20% to 25% found once; its top ten account for under 0.95%. These data were likewise used in another study, on T cells expressing NK-cell markers.

The sample consisted of CD4+ T cells sorted from blood. These receptors came from a woman between 18 and 30 years old in good health. Both conserved end residues are part of each CDR3. D genes are given only for firm matches. Clone size appears in some rows only: once, few, many, or a class for an expanded clone.

d_call clone_size j_call v_call cdr3_nt cdr3_aa
NA NA TRBJ2-7 TRBV5-1 TGCGCCAGCAGCCCCGGTCCGTTAGGCCCCTACGAGCAGTACTTC CASSPGPLGPYEQYF
NA few TRBJ2-7 TRBV29-1 TGCAGCGTTGTGTGGGACAAAAACTACGAGCAGTACTTC CSVVWDKNYEQYF
NA NA TRBJ1-2 TRBV20-1 TGCAGTGCTAGTAGCCCGCGGGTGGTCAACTATGGCTACACCTTC CSASSPRVVNYGYTF
NA few TRBJ2-1 TRBV3-1 TGTGCCAGCAGCCCCGTTCTGGGGGATGGAGGTAAATCCTCCTACAATGAGCAGTTCTTC CASSPVLGDGGKSSYNEQFF
NA NA TRBJ1-1 TRBV10-3 TGTGCCATCAGTGACAGGGTTGTTGGCACTGAAGCTTTCTTT CAISDRVVGTEAFF
NA NA TRBJ2-7 TRBV10-3 TGTGCCATCAGTGAGTCTCAGGGGCGGGGCAGGGACGAGCAGTACTTC CAISESQGRGRDEQYF
TRBD1 few TRBJ2-1 TRBV14 TGTGCCAGCAGCCAATATAGAGTTACAGGGGGCCGCTCCTACAATGAGCAGTTCTTC CASSQYRVTGGRSYNEQFF
NA once TRBJ1-1 TRBV20-1 TGCAGTGCTAGAGTTCCAGGGTGGGGGACTGAAGCTTTCTTT CSARVPGWGTEAFF
NA few TRBJ1-2 TRBV3-1 TGTGCCAGCAGCCAAAAGCAACCCGAACGATATGGCTACACCTTC CASSQKQPERYGYTF
NA few TRBJ1-2 TRBV12-3/TRBV12-4 TGTGCCAGCACCTTCTTTGGGGGCTCCCCTGGCTACACCTTC CASTFFGGSPGYTF
TRBD2 NA TRBJ2-2 TRBV20-1 TGCAGTGCTAGAGGAAGCGGGAGGAGTTCCGGGGAGCTGTTTTTT CSARGSGRSSGELFF
NA NA TRBJ2-5 TRBV12-3/TRBV12-4 TGTGCCAGCAGTTTTTTTAGGGACCAAGAGACCCAGTACTTC CASSFFRDQETQYF
NA NA TRBJ2-1 TRBV28 TGTGCCAGCAGTCTGGGACGGGCCAGAAACAATGAGCAGTTCTTC CASSLGRARNNEQFF
NA few TRBJ1-4 TRBV20-1 TGCAGTGCTAGAAAGGCAGCAACTAATGAAAAACTGTTTTTT CSARKAATNEKLFF